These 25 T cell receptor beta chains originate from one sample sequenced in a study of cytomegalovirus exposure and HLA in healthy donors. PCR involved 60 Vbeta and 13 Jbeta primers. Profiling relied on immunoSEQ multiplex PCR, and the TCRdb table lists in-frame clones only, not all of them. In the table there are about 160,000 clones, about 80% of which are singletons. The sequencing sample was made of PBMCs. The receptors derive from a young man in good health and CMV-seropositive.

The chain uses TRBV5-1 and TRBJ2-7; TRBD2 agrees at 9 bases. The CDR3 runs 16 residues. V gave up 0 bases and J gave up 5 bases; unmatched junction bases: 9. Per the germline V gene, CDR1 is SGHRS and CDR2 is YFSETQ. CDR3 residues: CASSLVWLAGLHEQYF. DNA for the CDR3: TGCGCCAGCAGCTTGGTCTGGCTAGCGGGACTCCACGAGCAGTACTTC.

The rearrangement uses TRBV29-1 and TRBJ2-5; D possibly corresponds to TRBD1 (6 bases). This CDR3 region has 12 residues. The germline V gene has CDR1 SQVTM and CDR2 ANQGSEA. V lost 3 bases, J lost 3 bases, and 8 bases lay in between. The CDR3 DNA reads TGCAGCGTTGACAGACAGGAAGAGACCCAGTACTTC. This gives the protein CSVDRQEETQYF.

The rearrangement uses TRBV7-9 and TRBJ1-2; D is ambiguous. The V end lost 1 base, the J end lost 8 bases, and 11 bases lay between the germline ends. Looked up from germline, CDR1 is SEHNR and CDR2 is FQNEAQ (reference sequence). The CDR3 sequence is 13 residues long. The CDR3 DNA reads TGTGCCAGCAGCTTAGTGGGAGATTACGGCTACACCTTC. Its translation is CASSLVGDYGYTF.

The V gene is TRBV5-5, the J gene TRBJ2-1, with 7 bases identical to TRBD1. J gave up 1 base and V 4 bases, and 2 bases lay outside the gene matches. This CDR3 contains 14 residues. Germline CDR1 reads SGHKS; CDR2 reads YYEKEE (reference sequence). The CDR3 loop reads CASSPGQSYNEQFF. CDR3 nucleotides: TGTGCCAGCAGCCCGGGACAGTCCTACAATGAGCAGTTCTTC.

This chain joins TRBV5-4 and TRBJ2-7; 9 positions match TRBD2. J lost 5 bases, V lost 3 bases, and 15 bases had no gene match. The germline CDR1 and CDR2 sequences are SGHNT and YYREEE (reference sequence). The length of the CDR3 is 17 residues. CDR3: CASSSFPLLAGLDEQYF. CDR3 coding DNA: TGTGCCAGCAGCTCCTTTCCCCTGCTAGCGGGGCTTGACGAGCAGTACTTC.

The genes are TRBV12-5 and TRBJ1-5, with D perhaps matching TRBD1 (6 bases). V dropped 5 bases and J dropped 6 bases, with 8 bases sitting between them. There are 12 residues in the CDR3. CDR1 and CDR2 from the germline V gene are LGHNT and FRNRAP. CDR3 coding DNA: TGTGCTAGTGGTGGGGGCGGTCAGCCCCAGCATTTT. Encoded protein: CASGGGGQPQHF.

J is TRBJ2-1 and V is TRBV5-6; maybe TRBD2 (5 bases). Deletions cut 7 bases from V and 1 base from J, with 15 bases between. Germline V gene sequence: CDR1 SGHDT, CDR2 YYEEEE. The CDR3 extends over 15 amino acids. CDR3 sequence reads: CASDLASTSYNEQFF. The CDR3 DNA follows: TGTGCCAGCGACTTAGCGTCAACTTCCTACAATGAGCAGTTCTTC.

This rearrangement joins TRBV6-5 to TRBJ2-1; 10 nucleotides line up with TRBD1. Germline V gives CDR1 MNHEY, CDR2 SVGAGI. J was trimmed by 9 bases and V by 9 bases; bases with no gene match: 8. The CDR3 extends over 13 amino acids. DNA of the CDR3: TGTGCCAGTTTAAGGACAGGGGGTGGTGAGCAGTTCTTC. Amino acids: CASLRTGGGEQFF.

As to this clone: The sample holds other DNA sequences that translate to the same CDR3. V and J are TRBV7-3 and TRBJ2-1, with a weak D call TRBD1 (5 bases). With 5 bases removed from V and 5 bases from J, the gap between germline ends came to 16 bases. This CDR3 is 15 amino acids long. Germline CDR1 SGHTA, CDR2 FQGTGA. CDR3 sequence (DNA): TGTGCCAGCAGCGCAGGGAACGGACGGCACAATGAGCAGTTCTTC. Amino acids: CASSAGNGRHNEQFF.

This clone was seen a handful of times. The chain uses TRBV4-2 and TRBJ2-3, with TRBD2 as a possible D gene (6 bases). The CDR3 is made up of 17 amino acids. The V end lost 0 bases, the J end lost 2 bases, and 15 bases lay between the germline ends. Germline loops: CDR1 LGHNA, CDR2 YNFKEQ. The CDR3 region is CASSQEGGRPHTDTQYF. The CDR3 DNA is TGTGCCAGCAGCCAAGAAGGAGGGAGGCCCCACACAGATACGCAGTATTTT.

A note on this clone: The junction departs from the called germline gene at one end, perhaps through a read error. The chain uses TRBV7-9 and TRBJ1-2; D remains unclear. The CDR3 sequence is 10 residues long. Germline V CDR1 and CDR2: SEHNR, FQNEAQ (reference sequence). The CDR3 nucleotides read TGTTCCAGCGGCTCTTATGGCTACACCTTC. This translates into CSSGSYGYTF.

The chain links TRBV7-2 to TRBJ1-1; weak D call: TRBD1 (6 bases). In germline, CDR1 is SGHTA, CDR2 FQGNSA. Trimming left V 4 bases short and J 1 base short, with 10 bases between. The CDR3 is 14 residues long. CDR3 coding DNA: TGTGCCAGCAGCTCGGACAGAGAGAACACTGAAGCTTTCTTT. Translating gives CASSSDRENTEAFF.

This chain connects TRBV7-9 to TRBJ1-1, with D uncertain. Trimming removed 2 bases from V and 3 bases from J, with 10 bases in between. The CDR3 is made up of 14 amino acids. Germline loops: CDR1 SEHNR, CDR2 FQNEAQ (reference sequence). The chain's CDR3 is CASSLTGRDTEAFF. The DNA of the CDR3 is TGTGCCAGCAGCTTAACTGGGAGGGACACTGAAGCTTTCTTT.

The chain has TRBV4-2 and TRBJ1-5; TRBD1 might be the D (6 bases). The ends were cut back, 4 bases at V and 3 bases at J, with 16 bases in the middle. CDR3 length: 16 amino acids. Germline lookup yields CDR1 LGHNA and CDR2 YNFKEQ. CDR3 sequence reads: CASSPSGGTTNQPQHF. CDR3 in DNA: TGTGCCAGCAGCCCGAGTGGGGGCACTACCAATCAGCCCCAGCATTTT.

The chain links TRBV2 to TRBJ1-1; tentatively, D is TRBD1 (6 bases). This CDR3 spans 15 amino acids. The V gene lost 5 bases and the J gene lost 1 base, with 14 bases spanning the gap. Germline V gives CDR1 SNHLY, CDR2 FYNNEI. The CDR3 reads CASSTQRDKNTEAFF. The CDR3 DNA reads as TGTGCCAGCAGTACTCAGAGGGACAAGAACACTGAAGCTTTCTTT.

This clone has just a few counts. Here the CDR3 reads CASSLGQGAQYEQYF. The DNA of the CDR3 is TGTGCCAGCAGCTTGGGACAGGGGGCCCAGTACGAGCAGTACTTC. V gene TRBV5-5 combines with J gene TRBJ2-7, with TRBD1 matching over 10 bases. The CDR3 is made up of 15 amino acids. With 0 bases clipped from V and 4 bases from J, the junction kept 4 bases outside the gene matches. CDR1 is SGHKS, CDR2 YYEKEE, per germline (reference sequence).

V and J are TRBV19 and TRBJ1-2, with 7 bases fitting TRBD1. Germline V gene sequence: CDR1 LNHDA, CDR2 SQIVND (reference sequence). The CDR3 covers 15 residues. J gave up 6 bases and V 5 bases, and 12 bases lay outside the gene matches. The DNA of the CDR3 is TGTGCCAGTAGTTCGGACAGGCGACCGATGCATGGCTACACCTTC. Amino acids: CASSSDRRPMHGYTF.

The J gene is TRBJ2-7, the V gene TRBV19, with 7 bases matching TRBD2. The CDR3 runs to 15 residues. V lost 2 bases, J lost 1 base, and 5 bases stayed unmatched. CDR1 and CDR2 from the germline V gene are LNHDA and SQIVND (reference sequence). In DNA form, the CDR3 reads TGTGCCAGTAGTATAATGGCGCGGGGGTCCTACGAGCAGTACTTC. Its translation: CASSIMARGSYEQYF.

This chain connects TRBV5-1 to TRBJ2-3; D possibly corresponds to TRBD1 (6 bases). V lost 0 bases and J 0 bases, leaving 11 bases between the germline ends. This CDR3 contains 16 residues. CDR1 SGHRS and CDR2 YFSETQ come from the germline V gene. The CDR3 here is CASSLGGRASTDTQYF. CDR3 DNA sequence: TGCGCCAGCAGCTTGGGGGGGCGGGCTAGCACAGATACGCAGTATTTT.

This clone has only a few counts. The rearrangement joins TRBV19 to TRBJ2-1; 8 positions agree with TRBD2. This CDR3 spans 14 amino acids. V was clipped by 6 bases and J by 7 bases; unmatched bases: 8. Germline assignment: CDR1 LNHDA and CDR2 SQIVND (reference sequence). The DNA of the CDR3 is TGTGCCAGTAGCCAAGCGGGAGCTTGGAATGAGCAGTTCTTC. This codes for CASSQAGAWNEQFF.

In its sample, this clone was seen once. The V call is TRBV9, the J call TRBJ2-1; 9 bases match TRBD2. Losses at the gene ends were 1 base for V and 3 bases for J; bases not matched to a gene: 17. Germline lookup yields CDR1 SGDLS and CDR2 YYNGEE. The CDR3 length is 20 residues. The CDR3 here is CASSVTRPSGTPGVYNEQFF. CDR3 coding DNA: TGTGCCAGCAGCGTAACTCGGCCTAGCGGGACGCCAGGCGTCTACAATGAGCAGTTCTTC.

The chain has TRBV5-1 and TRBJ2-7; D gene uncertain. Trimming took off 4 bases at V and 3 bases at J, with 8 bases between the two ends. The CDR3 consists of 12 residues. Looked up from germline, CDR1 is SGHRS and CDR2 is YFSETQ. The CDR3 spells CASSPENYEQYF. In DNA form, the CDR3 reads TGCGCCAGCAGCCCTGAGAACTACGAGCAGTACTTC.

Here the CDR3 reads CASSINSGNQETQYF. The CDR3 region has the DNA TGTGCCAGTAGTATAAATAGCGGGAATCAAGAGACCCAGTACTTC. The chain employs TRBV19 and TRBJ2-5; the match to TRBD2 covers 8 bases. The V gene end was trimmed by 2 bases and the J gene end by 2 bases; junction bases not matched to a gene: 4. The CDR3 totals 15 residues. Germline CDR1 reads LNHDA; CDR2 reads SQIVND (reference sequence).

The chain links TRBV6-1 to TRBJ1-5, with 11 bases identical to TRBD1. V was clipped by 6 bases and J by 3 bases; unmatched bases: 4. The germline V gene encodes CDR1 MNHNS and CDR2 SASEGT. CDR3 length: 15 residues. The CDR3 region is CASRPGQGDNQPQHF. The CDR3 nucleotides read TGTGCCAGCAGACCGGGACAGGGGGACAATCAGCCCCAGCATTTT.

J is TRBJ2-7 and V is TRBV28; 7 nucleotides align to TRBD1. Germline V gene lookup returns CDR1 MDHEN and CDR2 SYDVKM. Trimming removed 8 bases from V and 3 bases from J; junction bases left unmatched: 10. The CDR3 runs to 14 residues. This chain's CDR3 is CASLNRGSYYEQYF. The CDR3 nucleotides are TGTGCCAGCTTAAACAGGGGATCCTACTACGAGCAGTACTTC.